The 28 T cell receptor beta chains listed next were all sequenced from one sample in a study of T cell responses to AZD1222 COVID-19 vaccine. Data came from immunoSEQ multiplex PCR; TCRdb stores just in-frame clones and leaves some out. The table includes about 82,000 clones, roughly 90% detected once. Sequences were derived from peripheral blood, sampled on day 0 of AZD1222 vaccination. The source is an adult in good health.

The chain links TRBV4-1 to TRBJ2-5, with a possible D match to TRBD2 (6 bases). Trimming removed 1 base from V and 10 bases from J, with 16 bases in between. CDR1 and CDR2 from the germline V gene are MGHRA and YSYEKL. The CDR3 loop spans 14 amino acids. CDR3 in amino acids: CASSQAGRTEGQYF. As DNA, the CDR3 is TGCGCCAGCAGCCAAGCCGGGAGAACGGAGGGCCAGTACTTC.

The CDR3 protein is CASSAKPGGSPLHF. The CDR3 nucleotides are TGTGCCAGCAGCGCAAAACCCGGGGGGTCACCCCTCCACTTT. V is TRBV9 and J is TRBJ1-6; D may be TRBD1 (5 bases). This CDR3 is built from 14 residues. Germline V gives CDR1 SGDLS, CDR2 YYNGEE. Trimming shortened V by 3 bases and J by 10 bases, and 14 bases separated the two germline ends.

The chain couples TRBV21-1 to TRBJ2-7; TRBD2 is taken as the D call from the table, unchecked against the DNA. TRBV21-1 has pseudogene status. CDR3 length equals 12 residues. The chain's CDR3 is CASTTGNYEQYF. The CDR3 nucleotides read TGTGCCAGCACTACCGGGAACTACGAGCAGTACTTC.

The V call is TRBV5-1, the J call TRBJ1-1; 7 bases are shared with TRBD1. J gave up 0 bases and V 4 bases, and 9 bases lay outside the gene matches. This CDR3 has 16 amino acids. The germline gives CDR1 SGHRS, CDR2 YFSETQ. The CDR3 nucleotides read TGCGCCAGCAGCGTAGGACAGGTTATCATGAACACTGAAGCTTTCTTT. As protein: CASSVGQVIMNTEAFF.

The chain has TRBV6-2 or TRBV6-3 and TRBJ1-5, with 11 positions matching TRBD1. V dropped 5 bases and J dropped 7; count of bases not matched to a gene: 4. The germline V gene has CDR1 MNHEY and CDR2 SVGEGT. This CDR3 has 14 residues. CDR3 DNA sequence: TGTGCCAGCAGTGGGACAGGGGGTTGGCAGCCCCAGCATTTT. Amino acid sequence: CASSGTGGWQPQHF.

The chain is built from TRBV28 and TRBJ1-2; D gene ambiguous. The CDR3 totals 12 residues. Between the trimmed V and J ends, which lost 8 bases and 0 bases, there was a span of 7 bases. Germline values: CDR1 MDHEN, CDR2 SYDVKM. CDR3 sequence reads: CASGIANYGYTF. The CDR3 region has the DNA TGTGCCAGCGGCATAGCTAACTATGGCTACACCTTC.

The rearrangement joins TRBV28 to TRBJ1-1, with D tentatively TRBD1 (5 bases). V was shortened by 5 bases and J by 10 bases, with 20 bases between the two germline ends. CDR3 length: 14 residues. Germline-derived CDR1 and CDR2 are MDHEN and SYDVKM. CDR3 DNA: TGTGCCAGCAGTGTAGCCGGGACTCAAAGGGGAGCTTTCTTT. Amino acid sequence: CASSVAGTQRGAFF.

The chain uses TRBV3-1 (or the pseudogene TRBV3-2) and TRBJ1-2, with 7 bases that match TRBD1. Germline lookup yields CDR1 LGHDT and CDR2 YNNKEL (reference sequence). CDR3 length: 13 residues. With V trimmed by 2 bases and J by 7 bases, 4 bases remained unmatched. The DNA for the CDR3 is TGTGCCAGCAGCCAAAGACAGGGTGGTGGCTACACCTTC. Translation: CASSQRQGGGYTF.

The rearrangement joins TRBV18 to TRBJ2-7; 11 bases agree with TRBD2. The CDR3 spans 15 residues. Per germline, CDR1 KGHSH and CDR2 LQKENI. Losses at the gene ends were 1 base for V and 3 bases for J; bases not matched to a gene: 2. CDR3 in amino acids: CASSPRLAGHYEQYF. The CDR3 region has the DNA TGTGCCAGCTCACCACGACTAGCGGGGCACTACGAGCAGTACTTC.

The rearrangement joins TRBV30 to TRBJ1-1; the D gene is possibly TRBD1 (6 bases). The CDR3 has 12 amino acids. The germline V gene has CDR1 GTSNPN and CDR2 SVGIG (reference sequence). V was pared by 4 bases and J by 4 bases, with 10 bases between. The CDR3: CAWNLQGTEAFF. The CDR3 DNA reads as TGTGCCTGGAATTTACAGGGCACTGAAGCTTTCTTT.

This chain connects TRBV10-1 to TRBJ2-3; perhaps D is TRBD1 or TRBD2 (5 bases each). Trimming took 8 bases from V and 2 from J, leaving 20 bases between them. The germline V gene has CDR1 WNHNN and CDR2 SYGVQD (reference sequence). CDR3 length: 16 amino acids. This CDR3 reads CASESGWGRSTDTQYF. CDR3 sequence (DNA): TGCGCCAGCGAGAGTGGTTGGGGACGATCCACAGATACGCAGTATTTT.

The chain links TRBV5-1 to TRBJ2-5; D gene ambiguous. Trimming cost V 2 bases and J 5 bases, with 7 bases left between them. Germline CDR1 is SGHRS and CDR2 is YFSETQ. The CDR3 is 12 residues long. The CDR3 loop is CASSFLGETQYF. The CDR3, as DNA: TGCGCCAGCAGCTTTTTGGGGGAGACCCAGTACTTC.

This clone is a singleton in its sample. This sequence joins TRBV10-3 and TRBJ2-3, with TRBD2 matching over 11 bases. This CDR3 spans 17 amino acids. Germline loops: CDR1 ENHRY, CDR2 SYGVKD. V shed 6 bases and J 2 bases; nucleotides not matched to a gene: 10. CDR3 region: CAIRALGTSGHTDTQYF. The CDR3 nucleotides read TGTGCCATCAGGGCTCTGGGGACTAGCGGACACACAGATACGCAGTATTTT.

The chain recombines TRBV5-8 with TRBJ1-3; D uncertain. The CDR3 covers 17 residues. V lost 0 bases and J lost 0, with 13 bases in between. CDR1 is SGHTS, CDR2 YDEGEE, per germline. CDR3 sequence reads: CASSLEVGLISGNTIYF. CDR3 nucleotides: TGTGCCAGCAGCTTGGAAGTTGGGTTGATCTCTGGAAACACCATATATTTT. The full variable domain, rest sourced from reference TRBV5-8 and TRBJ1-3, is EAGVTQSPTHLIKTRGQQATLRCSPISGHTSVYWYQQALGLGLQFLLWYDEGEERNRGNFPPRFSGRQFPNYSSELNVNALELEDSALYLCASSLEVGLISGNTIYFGEGSWLTVV.

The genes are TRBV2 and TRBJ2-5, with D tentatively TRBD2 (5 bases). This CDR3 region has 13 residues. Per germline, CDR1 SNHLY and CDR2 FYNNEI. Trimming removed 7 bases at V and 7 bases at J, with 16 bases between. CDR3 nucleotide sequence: TGTGCCAGCATGGAGGCGCCCAAGGGGACCCAGTACTTC. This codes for CASMEAPKGTQYF.

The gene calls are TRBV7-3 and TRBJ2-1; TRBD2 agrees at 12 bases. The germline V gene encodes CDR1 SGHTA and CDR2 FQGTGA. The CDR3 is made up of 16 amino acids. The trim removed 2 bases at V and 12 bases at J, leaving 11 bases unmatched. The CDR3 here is CASSLLASGGARRQFF. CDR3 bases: TGTGCCAGCAGCTTACTTGCTAGCGGGGGGGCCAGGAGGCAGTTCTTC.

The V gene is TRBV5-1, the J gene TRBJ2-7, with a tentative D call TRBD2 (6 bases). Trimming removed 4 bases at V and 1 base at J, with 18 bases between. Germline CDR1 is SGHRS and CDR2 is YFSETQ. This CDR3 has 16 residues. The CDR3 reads CASSINPGVTSYEQYF. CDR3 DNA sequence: TGCGCCAGCAGCATAAACCCGGGGGTGACTTCCTACGAGCAGTACTTC.

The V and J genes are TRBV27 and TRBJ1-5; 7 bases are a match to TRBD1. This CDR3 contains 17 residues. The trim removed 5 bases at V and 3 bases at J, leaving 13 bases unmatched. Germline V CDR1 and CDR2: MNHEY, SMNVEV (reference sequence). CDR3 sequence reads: CASSPATGEVDNQPQHF. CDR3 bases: TGTGCCAGCAGTCCGGCAACAGGGGAAGTCGACAATCAGCCCCAGCATTTT.

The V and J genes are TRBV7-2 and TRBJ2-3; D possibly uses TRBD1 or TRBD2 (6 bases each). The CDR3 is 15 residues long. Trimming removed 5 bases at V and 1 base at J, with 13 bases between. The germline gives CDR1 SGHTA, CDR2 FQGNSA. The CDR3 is CASSLGGRGTDTQYF. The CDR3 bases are TGTGCCAGCAGCCTTGGGGGGCGCGGCACAGATACGCAGTATTTT.

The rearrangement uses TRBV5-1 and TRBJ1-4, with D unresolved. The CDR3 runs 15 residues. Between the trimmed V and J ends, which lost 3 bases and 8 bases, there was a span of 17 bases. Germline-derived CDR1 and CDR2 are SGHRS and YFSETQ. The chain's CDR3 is CASSWGAGKGEKLFF. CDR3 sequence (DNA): TGCGCCAGCAGCTGGGGAGCGGGGAAGGGCGAAAAACTGTTTTTT.

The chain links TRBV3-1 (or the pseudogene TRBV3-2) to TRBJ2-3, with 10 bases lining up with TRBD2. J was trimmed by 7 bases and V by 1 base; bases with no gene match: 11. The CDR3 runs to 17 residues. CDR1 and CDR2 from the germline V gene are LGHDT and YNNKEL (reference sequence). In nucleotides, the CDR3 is TGTGCCAGCAGCCAAGGCGGGGGAGCGGGGGGGATGTATACGCAGTATTTT. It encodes CASSQGGGAGGMYTQYF.

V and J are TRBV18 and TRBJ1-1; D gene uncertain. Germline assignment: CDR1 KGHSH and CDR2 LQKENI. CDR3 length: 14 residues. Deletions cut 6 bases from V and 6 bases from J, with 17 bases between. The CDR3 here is CASSRLEVEAEAFF. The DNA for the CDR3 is TGTGCCAGCTCGCGGCTGGAGGTTGAAGCTGAAGCTTTCTTT.

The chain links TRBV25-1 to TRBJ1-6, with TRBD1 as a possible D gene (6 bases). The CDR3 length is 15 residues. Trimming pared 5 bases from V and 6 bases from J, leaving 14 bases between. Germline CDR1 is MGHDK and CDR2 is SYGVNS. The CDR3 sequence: CASSPLGGGNSPLHF. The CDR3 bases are TGTGCCAGCAGTCCCCTAGGGGGGGGTAATTCACCCCTCCACTTT.

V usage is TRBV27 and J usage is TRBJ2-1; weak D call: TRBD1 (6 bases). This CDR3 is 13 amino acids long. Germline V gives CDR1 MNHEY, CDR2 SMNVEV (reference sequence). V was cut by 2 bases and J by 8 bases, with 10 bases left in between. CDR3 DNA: TGTGCCAGCAGTTTAATTCAGGGGCATGAGCAGTTCTTC. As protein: CASSLIQGHEQFF.

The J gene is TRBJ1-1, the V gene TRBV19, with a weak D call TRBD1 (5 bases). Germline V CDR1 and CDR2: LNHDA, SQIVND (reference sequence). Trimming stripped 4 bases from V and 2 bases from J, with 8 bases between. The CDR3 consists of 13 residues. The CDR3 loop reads CASSTDINTEAFF. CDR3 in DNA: TGTGCCAGTAGTACGGACATTAACACTGAAGCTTTCTTT.

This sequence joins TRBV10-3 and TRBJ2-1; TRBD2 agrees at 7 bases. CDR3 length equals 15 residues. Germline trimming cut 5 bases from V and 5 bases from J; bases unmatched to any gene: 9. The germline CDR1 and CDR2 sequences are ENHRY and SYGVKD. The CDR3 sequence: CAISRTSAGNNEQFF. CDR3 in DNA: TGTGCCATCAGTCGAACTAGCGCTGGCAACAATGAGCAGTTCTTC.

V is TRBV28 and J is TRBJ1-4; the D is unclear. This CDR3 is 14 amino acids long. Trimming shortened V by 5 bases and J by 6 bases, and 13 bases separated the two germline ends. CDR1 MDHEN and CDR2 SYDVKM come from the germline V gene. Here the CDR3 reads CASSPPGPHEKLFF. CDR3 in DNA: TGTGCCAGCAGTCCGCCGGGCCCTCATGAAAAACTGTTTTTT.

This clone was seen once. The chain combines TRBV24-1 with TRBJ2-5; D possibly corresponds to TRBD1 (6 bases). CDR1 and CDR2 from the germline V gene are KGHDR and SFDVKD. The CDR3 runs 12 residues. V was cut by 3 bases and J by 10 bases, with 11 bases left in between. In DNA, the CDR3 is TGTGCCACCAGTGATGGGGGCCATCACCAGTACTTC. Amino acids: CATSDGGHHQYF.